These 20 T cell receptor beta chains were sequenced from one sample in a study of response to subunit inactivated influenza vaccine. TCRdb re-called the RT-PCR reads through MiXCR, storing one row per CDR3 protein. This sample has 590,000 or so distinct CDR3 sequences, with 14% found just once. Sequenced material: PBMCs from blood, taken less than 15 days before vaccination. The receptors shown here come from a man in his fifties or sixties who received an inactivated influenza vaccine.

The V call is TRBV7-3, the J call TRBJ2-1, with 7 bases aligning to TRBD1. The CDR3 covers 16 residues. Unmatched junction bases numbered 11, after V lost 5 bases and J lost 4 bases. Germline assignment: CDR1 SGHTA and CDR2 FQGTGA. CDR3 nucleotides: TGTGCCAGCAGCCCCCGGGACAGCCTTTTTTACAATGAGCAGTTCTTC. Translation: CASSPRDSLFYNEQFF.

This clonotype occurred many times. The J gene is TRBJ2-7, the V gene TRBV27, with 8 nucleotides matching TRBD1. The junction had 9 bases not matched to a gene; V was cut back by 10 bases and J by 4 bases. This CDR3 has 13 amino acids. Germline CDR1 is MNHEY and CDR2 is SMNVEV (reference sequence). CDR3 in DNA: TGTGCCACCCTCCGGGACAGGAGTTACGAGCAGTACTTC. Translating gives CATLRDRSYEQYF.

The table lists this clonotype with many counts. The chain combines TRBV5-1 with TRBJ2-1, with TRBD2 matching 7 bases. Germline lookup yields CDR1 SGHRS and CDR2 YFSETQ. V was clipped by 4 bases and J by 3 bases; unmatched bases: 10. This CDR3 is built from 16 residues. CDR3 in amino acids: CASSTQAGTGYNEQFF. As DNA, the CDR3 is TGCGCCAGCAGCACACAAGCGGGGACGGGCTACAATGAGCAGTTCTTC.

This chain connects TRBV12-3 or TRBV12-4 to TRBJ1-4; maybe TRBD1 (6 bases). The CDR3 totals 13 residues. The ends were cut back, 6 bases at V and 8 bases at J, with 13 bases in the middle. This CDR3 is CASSKRGREKLFF. CDR3 sequence (DNA): TGTGCCAGCAGCAAGAGGGGGAGGGAAAAACTGTTTTTT.

This clonotype appeared many times. The V call is TRBV5-1, the J call TRBJ1-2, with 11 bases that match TRBD1. CDR1 SGHRS and CDR2 YFSETQ come from the germline V gene. There are 15 residues in the CDR3. V was pared by 4 bases and J by 3 bases, with 5 bases of the junction left unmatched. The CDR3 sequence: CASSPGQGAYYGYTF. The CDR3 DNA sequence: TGCGCCAGCAGCCCTGGACAGGGGGCTTACTATGGCTACACCTTC.

The rearrangement joins TRBV29-1 to TRBJ2-4, with D hard to call. Trimming shortened V by 8 bases and J by 0 bases, and 14 bases separated the two germline ends. The length of the CDR3 is 14 residues. Germline V gene data show CDR1 as SQVTM and CDR2 as ANQGSEA. CDR3 in amino acids: CSCIADLAKNIQYF. In nucleotides, the CDR3 is TGCAGCTGCATCGCTGATCTAGCCAAAAACATTCAGTACTTC.

This clonotype has a handful of counts. The chain uses TRBV10-3 and TRBJ2-5; TRBD2 agrees at 7 bases. The CDR3 consists of 17 residues. Trimming cost V 0 bases and J 2 bases; bases outside gene matches: 9. Germline V gene data show CDR1 as ENHRY and CDR2 as SYGVKD. Written as DNA, the CDR3 is TGTGCCATCAGTGAGTCGAAGGTAGCGGGCCTACAAGAGACCCAGTACTTC. This codes for CAISESKVAGLQETQYF.

This clonotype was observed a handful of times. The chain combines TRBV25-1 with TRBJ2-5; 9 nucleotides align to TRBD1. Germline-derived CDR1 and CDR2 are MGHDK and SYGVNS. The V and J ends lost 4 bases and 0 bases, in that order; junction bases with no gene match: 12. The CDR3 spans 18 residues. CDR3 residues: CASSARRGQGMNQETQYF. CDR3 DNA sequence: TGTGCCAGCAGTGCGCGCAGGGGACAGGGAATGAACCAAGAGACCCAGTACTTC.

This clonotype was recorded a few times. J is TRBJ2-3 and V is TRBV7-9; tentatively, D is TRBD1 (5 bases). The V end was cut by 5 bases, the J end by 4 bases, with 22 bases between. The CDR3 runs 17 residues. CDR1 is SEHNR and CDR2 is FQNEAQ in the germline V gene (reference sequence). The CDR3 region is CASSRQILGGMADTQYF. In DNA form, the CDR3 reads TGTGCCAGCAGCCGACAGATACTCGGCGGTATGGCAGATACGCAGTATTTT.

The chain links TRBV27 to TRBJ2-7; D may be TRBD1 (6 bases). This CDR3 is 13 amino acids long. Germline V gene data show CDR1 as MNHEY and CDR2 as SMNVEV (reference sequence). V was clipped by 3 bases and J by 3 bases, with 9 bases between them. DNA of the CDR3: TGTGCCAGCAGTTTCGCACAGGGCTACGAGCAGTACTTC. Translation gives CASSFAQGYEQYF.

This clonotype turned up a few times. The chain is built from TRBV30 and TRBJ1-1, with 7 nucleotides matching TRBD1. The V segment lost 4 bases and the J segment 7 bases; nucleotides outside the gene matches: 9. The CDR3 covers 13 residues. Germline-derived CDR1 and CDR2 are GTSNPN and SVGIG (reference sequence). The CDR3 sequence: CAWNRKGTDEAFF. CDR3 in DNA: TGTGCCTGGAATCGTAAAGGGACAGATGAAGCTTTCTTT. Drawing the rest from reference TRBV30 and TRBJ1-1, the complete variable domain is SQTIHQWPATLVQPVGSPLSLECTVEGTSNPNLYWYRQAAGRGLQLLFYSVGIGQISSEVPQNLSASRPQDRQFILSSKKLLLSDSGFYLCAWNRKGTDEAFFGQGTRLTVV.

This clonotype appeared a few times. V and J are TRBV4-3 and TRBJ1-3; TRBD1 is a possible D gene (5 bases). V was trimmed by 3 bases and J by 4 bases, leaving 13 bases between them. CDR3 size: 15 residues. CDR1 LGHNA and CDR2 YSLEER come from the germline V gene. CDR3 loop: CASSQGDGRGNTIYF. CDR3 nucleotide sequence: TGCGCCAGCAGCCAGGGGGACGGCCGAGGAAACACCATATATTTT.

This clonotype was detected a few times. The genes are TRBV5-4 and TRBJ2-4, with 9 bases fitting TRBD2. Germline trimming cut 4 bases from V and 5 bases from J; bases unmatched to any gene: 7. The CDR3 is 15 residues long. Per germline, CDR1 SGHNT and CDR2 YYREEE (reference sequence). The CDR3 coding sequence is TGTGCCAGCAGCCCCGGACTAGCGTCTCAAAACATTCAGTACTTC. Its protein is CASSPGLASQNIQYF.

This clonotype was seen ten or more times. V gene TRBV20-1 combines with J gene TRBJ1-1, with D tentatively TRBD1 (5 bases). The CDR3 totals 13 residues. Per the germline V gene, CDR1 is DFQATT and CDR2 is SNEGSKA (reference sequence). The V end lost 6 bases, the J end lost 4 bases, and 15 bases lay between the germline ends. CDR3 loop: CSAVIGEGTEAFF. The CDR3 nucleotides read TGCAGTGCCGTAATAGGGGAGGGCACTGAAGCTTTCTTT.

The chain combines TRBV2 with TRBJ2-2, with 14 bases that match TRBD2. The CDR3 contains 16 residues. V shed 5 bases and J 8 bases; nucleotides not matched to a gene: 7. The germline V gene encodes CDR1 SNHLY and CDR2 FYNNEI. CDR3 nucleotides: TGTGCCAGCAGTCCTCCGGGACTAGCGGGGGTTGGGGAGCTGTTTTTT. This sequence encodes CASSPPGLAGVGELFF.

V gene TRBV4-2 combines with J gene TRBJ2-1; D might be TRBD1 (5 bases). From germline, CDR1 is LGHNA and CDR2 YNFKEQ. The CDR3 contains 15 residues. Trimming pared 0 bases from V and 4 bases from J, leaving 10 bases between. As DNA, the CDR3 is TGTGCCAGCAGCCAAGATCTACAGGCTTACAATGAGCAGTTCTTC. Translated: CASSQDLQAYNEQFF.

This clonotype has at least ten counts. In DNA, the CDR3 is TGTGCCAGCAGAATCGCCGGGACACCAAAAAACATTCAGTACTTC. The encoded protein is CASRIAGTPKNIQYF. The chain uses TRBV27 and TRBJ2-4, with a tentative D call TRBD1 (6 bases). With 6 bases removed from V and 4 bases from J, the gap between germline ends came to 16 bases. CDR3 size: 15 residues. CDR1 and CDR2 (germline): MNHEY, SMNVEV (reference sequence).

This clonotype was observed many times. This chain joins TRBV6-2 or TRBV6-3 and TRBJ2-4; no reliable D call. The V end lost 3 bases, the J end lost 0 bases, and 12 bases lay between the germline ends. There are 16 residues in the CDR3. Germline CDR1 is MNHEY and CDR2 is SVGEGT. The CDR3 bases are TGTGCCAGCAGTTATGAAGGTGAACTAGCCAAAAACATTCAGTACTTC. Its protein product is CASSYEGELAKNIQYF.

The chain joins TRBV10-3 to TRBJ2-5, with D perhaps TRBD1 (6 bases). The CDR3 has 13 residues. The germline V gene encodes CDR1 ENHRY and CDR2 SYGVKD. The V gene lost 3 bases and the J gene lost 5 bases, with 10 bases spanning the gap. The CDR3 region is CAISDRGEETQYF. CDR3 coding DNA: TGTGCCATCAGTGACAGGGGCGAGGAGACCCAGTACTTC.

This clonotype turned up a few times. The V gene is TRBV5-1, the J gene TRBJ1-4; TRBD1 might be the D (6 bases). The length of the CDR3 is 15 residues. V gave up 0 bases and J gave up 6 bases, with 12 bases separating them. Looked up from germline, CDR1 is SGHRS and CDR2 is YFSETQ. The CDR3 nucleotides read TGCGCCAGCAGCTTGGGAGTGGCAGGGGATGAAAAACTGTTTTTT. It encodes CASSLGVAGDEKLFF.